The 17 T cell receptor beta chains listed next were all sequenced from one sample in a study of regulatory T cells in long-lasting Graves disease. Library construction for TCR beta used iRepertoire HTBI primers and Arm-PCR of CDR3 regions. TCRdb reprocessed the multiplex PCR reads with MiXCR, giving one entry per CDR3 protein. The data contain roughly 420,000 distinct CDR3 sequences, around 15% of them singletons. Time point denoted: newly diagnosed GD, antithyroid drugs for less than 3 months. The TCR library was made from RNA that had been extracted from PBMCs in TRIzol. The starting material was peripheral blood mononuclear cells (PBMCs), obtained at new diagnosis, from a patient treated with antithyroid drugs. These receptors were obtained from a female donor with Graves disease.

Many counts were recorded for this clonotype. The V call is TRBV27, the J call TRBJ2-1; D call uncertain. Germline assignment: CDR1 MNHEY and CDR2 SMNVEV (reference sequence). V gave up 0 bases and J gave up 4 bases, with 4 bases separating them. There are 13 residues in the CDR3. CDR3 in DNA: TGTGCCAGCAGTTTATCGCGGTACAATGAGCAGTTCTTC. This translates into CASSLSRYNEQFF.

This clonotype was detected a few times. The chain couples TRBV13 to TRBJ2-5, with TRBD2 identical over 11 bases. Germline CDR1 and CDR2: PRHDT and FYEKMQ (reference sequence). Unmatched junction bases numbered 6, after V lost 3 bases and J lost 3 bases. The CDR3 has 16 amino acids. DNA for the CDR3: TGTGCCAGCAGCTTTCAAGGACTAGCGGGTGAAGAGACCCAGTACTTC. Its protein product is CASSFQGLAGEETQYF.

V is TRBV9 and J is TRBJ1-5; weak D call: TRBD1 (6 bases). The CDR3 length is 16 residues. The germline V and J ends were trimmed by 3 bases and 3 bases, with 16 bases remaining between them. Per the germline V gene, CDR1 is SGDLS and CDR2 is YYNGEE. In DNA, the CDR3 is TGTGCCAGCAGCGCCCACGCGGGGGCCCACAATCAGCCCCAGCATTTT. It codes for CASSAHAGAHNQPQHF. Variable domain in full (rest from reference TRBV9 and TRBJ1-5): DSGVTQTPKHLITATGQRVTLRCSPRSGDLSVYWYQQSLDQGLQFLIQYYNGEERAKGNILERFSAQQFPDLHSELNLSSLELGDSALYFCASSAHAGAHNQPQHFGDGTRLSIL.

This clonotype was observed many times. This chain uses TRBV27 with TRBJ2-1; D gene unclear. The CDR3 extends over 15 amino acids. Looked up from germline, CDR1 is MNHEY and CDR2 is SMNVEV (reference sequence). The ends were cut back, 2 bases at V and 8 bases at J, with 16 bases in the middle. Here the CDR3 DNA reads TGTGCCAGCAGTTTACAAGGACGACCCATGGATGAGCAGTTCTTC. Its translation: CASSLQGRPMDEQFF.

This clonotype was seen at least ten times. The CDR3 DNA is TGTGCCAGCAGCCCTGGAGCTTTCTTT. Amino acid sequence: CASSPGAFF. The chain joins TRBV7-2 to TRBJ1-1; unclear D gene. V was shortened by 5 bases and J by 10 bases, with 5 bases between the two germline ends. Per the germline V gene, CDR1 is SGHTA and CDR2 is FQGNSA. The CDR3 has 9 residues.

This clonotype was seen many times. The chain employs TRBV2 and TRBJ1-4, with D tentatively TRBD1 (5 bases). Germline V CDR1 and CDR2: SNHLY, FYNNEI. The CDR3 is 13 residues long. The V end lost 6 bases, the J end lost 3 bases, and 8 bases lay between the germline ends. CDR3 in amino acids: CASSREPNEKLFF. CDR3 bases: TGTGCCAGCAGCAGGGAGCCTAATGAAAAACTGTTTTTT.

This clonotype was counted ten times or more. The chain couples TRBV18 to TRBJ1-5, with D possibly being TRBD1 (5 bases). Between the trimmed V and J ends, which lost 2 bases and 6 bases, there was a span of 11 bases. The CDR3 contains 14 residues. Germline V CDR1 and CDR2: KGHSH, LQKENI. The chain's CDR3 is CASSPEFGGQPQHF. The CDR3 DNA reads as TGTGCCAGCTCACCAGAGTTCGGGGGTCAGCCCCAGCATTTT.

Many counts were recorded for this clonotype. This chain connects TRBV4-1 to TRBJ2-7; D call uncertain. CDR1 MGHRA and CDR2 YSYEKL come from the germline V gene. Trimming removed 1 base from V and 7 bases from J, with 11 bases in between. The CDR3 runs to 13 residues. The CDR3 protein is CASSQGFGGEQYF. Written as DNA, the CDR3 is TGCGCCAGCAGCCAAGGATTTGGCGGAGAGCAGTACTTC.

The sample holds a few counts of this clonotype. The rearrangement uses TRBV12-3 or TRBV12-4 and TRBJ2-7, with 8 bases lining up with TRBD2. The CDR3 sequence is 14 residues long. The V segment lost 6 bases and the J segment 3 bases; nucleotides outside the gene matches: 7. The DNA of the CDR3 is TGTGCCAGCAGGCGTAGCGGGACCCTCTACGAGCAGTACTTC. Protein: CASRRSGTLYEQYF.

This clonotype has a count of ten or more. The chain links TRBV12-5 to TRBJ2-7, with TRBD1 matching 7 bases. The CDR3 consists of 14 residues. Per the germline V gene, CDR1 is LGHNT and CDR2 is FRNRAP. With 6 bases clipped from V and 7 bases from J, the junction kept 12 bases outside the gene matches. CDR3 protein: CASGVWTGEREQYF. CDR3 coding DNA: TGTGCTAGTGGGGTATGGACAGGTGAGAGGGAGCAGTACTTC.

This clonotype came up many times. This chain uses TRBV20-1 with TRBJ2-7, with a weak D call TRBD1 (5 bases). The CDR3 runs to 17 residues. V lost 0 bases to trimming and J lost 5 bases, with 23 bases between them. The germline V gene encodes CDR1 DFQATT and CDR2 SNEGSKA (reference sequence). CDR3 sequence: CSARDSFTTGDLDEQYF. The CDR3 nucleotides are TGCAGTGCTAGAGATTCTTTTACAACAGGAGACCTTGACGAGCAGTACTTC.

This clonotype was seen only a few times. This rearrangement joins TRBV20-1 to TRBJ2-7, with 7 bases that match TRBD2. Germline V gene sequence: CDR1 DFQATT, CDR2 SNEGSKA (reference sequence). V dropped 0 bases and J dropped 0; count of bases not matched to a gene: 5. The CDR3 runs 15 residues. This CDR3 is CSARDPSGGSYEQYF. The CDR3, as DNA: TGCAGTGCTAGAGACCCGTCGGGGGGCTCCTACGAGCAGTACTTC.

The sample holds a few counts of this clonotype. This chain links TRBV7-2 with TRBJ1-2; 10 bases agree with TRBD1. The CDR3 sequence is 17 residues long. CDR1 is SGHTA and CDR2 is FQGNSA in the germline V gene. Losses at the gene ends were 2 bases for V and 8 bases for J; bases not matched to a gene: 14. The chain's CDR3 is CASSLPGQGRLSWGYTF. Written as DNA, the CDR3 is TGTGCCAGCAGCTTACCGGGACAGGGGAGGCTATCGTGGGGCTACACCTTC.

The chain is built from TRBV6-1 and TRBJ2-7, with D possibly called TRBD1 or TRBD2 (6 bases each). The CDR3 extends over 15 amino acids. CDR1 is MNHNS and CDR2 is SASEGT in the germline V gene. V lost 2 bases and J 2 bases, leaving 13 bases between the germline ends. CDR3 bases: TGTGCCAGCAGTGAAAGGGGGGTCCACACCTACGAGCAGTACTTC. This codes for CASSERGVHTYEQYF.

This clonotype was detected many times. V usage is TRBV7-2 and J usage is TRBJ1-1; TRBD1 agrees at 8 bases. CDR1 and CDR2 (germline): SGHTA, FQGNSA. The trim removed 5 bases at V and 6 bases at J, leaving 11 bases unmatched. The length of the CDR3 is 15 residues. The CDR3 DNA reads TGTGCCAGCAGCCTGGGGACAGGAATCGCTTCTGAAGCTTTCTTT. Amino acids: CASSLGTGIASEAFF.

In this sample, this clonotype turned up many times. The chain uses TRBV20-1 and TRBJ2-7, with 12 positions matching TRBD2. V lost 3 bases, J lost 0 bases, and 9 bases stayed unmatched. Germline V gene data show CDR1 as DFQATT and CDR2 as SNEGSKA (reference sequence). There are 17 residues in the CDR3. This chain's CDR3 is CSASGTSGLLSSYEQYF. The CDR3 nucleotides are TGCAGTGCTAGCGGGACTAGCGGGCTGCTAAGCTCCTACGAGCAGTACTTC.

This clonotype was found many times. The chain joins TRBV6-1 to TRBJ1-3, with a weak D call TRBD1 (5 bases). Germline V CDR1 and CDR2: MNHNS, SASEGT. This CDR3 has 14 residues. With 6 bases removed from V and 4 bases from J, the gap between germline ends came to 13 bases. Here the CDR3 DNA reads TGTGCCAGCAGCAAGAGGGGACCAGGAAACACCATATATTTT. Amino acid sequence: CASSKRGPGNTIYF.